One sample yielded the 16 T cell receptor beta chains listed below, sequenced in a study of Tregs in tolerant kidney transplant recipients. Data came from immunoSEQ multiplex PCR; TCRdb stores just in-frame clones and leaves some out. The top ten hold about 0.58% of the sample, which has roughly 250,000 clones, 80% to 85% seen once. The sequenced sample was CD4+ T cells from blood. The receptors come from a human donor in good health.

DNA of the CDR3: TGTGCCAGCTCCAGATCTGACAGATCTCATGGCTACACCTTC. It is translated as CASSRSDRSHGYTF. The chain is built from TRBV2 and TRBJ1-2, with a possible D match to TRBD1 (5 bases). The V end lost 8 bases, the J end lost 6 bases, and 19 bases lay between the germline ends. This CDR3 spans 14 amino acids. Germline V lookup: CDR1 SNHLY, CDR2 FYNNEI.

The chain carries TRBV9 and TRBJ1-2, with a possible D match to TRBD1 (5 bases). Trimming removed 2 bases from V and 6 bases from J, with 14 bases in between. The CDR3 spans 14 residues. The germline gives CDR1 SGDLS, CDR2 YYNGEE. The DNA for the CDR3 is TGTGCCAGCAGCGTCAGGGACGTTCGAGATGGCTACACCTTC. Protein product: CASSVRDVRDGYTF.

V usage is TRBV5-6 and J usage is TRBJ2-4; TRBD2 matches at 7 bases. The CDR3 extends over 19 amino acids. V gave up 1 base and J gave up 1 base; unmatched junction bases: 14. The V gene's germline CDR1 is SGHDT and CDR2 YYEEEE. This CDR3 is CASSLFDGGGLWAKNIQYF. The CDR3 nucleotides read TGTGCCAGCAGCTTGTTTGACGGGGGAGGGCTATGGGCCAAAAACATTCAGTACTTC.

The V call is TRBV4-1, the J call TRBJ1-5; no firm D call. CDR1 and CDR2 (germline): MGHRA, YSYEKL. This CDR3 comprises 16 residues. V lost 3 bases and J lost 0, with 12 bases in between. The CDR3 is CASSQMGANSNQPQHF. The CDR3, as DNA: TGCGCCAGCAGCCAGATGGGAGCTAATAGCAATCAGCCCCAGCATTTT.

The chain uses TRBV11-3 and TRBJ2-1, with 14 positions matching TRBD2. In germline, CDR1 is SGHNT, CDR2 YENEEA. The CDR3 covers 15 residues. Losses at the gene ends were 5 bases for V and 9 bases for J; bases not matched to a gene: 6. The CDR3 protein is CASSMGLAGVSEQFF. DNA for the CDR3: TGTGCCAGCAGCATGGGACTAGCGGGAGTTAGTGAGCAGTTCTTC.

This rearrangement joins TRBV2 to TRBJ1-2; D gene uncertain. The CDR3 has 10 residues. The V end was cut by 7 bases, the J end by 6 bases, with 6 bases between. The germline V gene has CDR1 SNHLY and CDR2 FYNNEI. CDR3: CASTSNGYTF. The CDR3 region has the DNA TGTGCCAGCACGTCCAATGGCTACACCTTC.

The rearrangement links TRBV11-2 to TRBJ1-4; D call uncertain. V shed 2 bases and J shed 0 bases, with 10 bases lying between them. This CDR3 is 16 amino acids long. In germline, CDR1 is SGHAT, CDR2 FQNNGV. The chain's CDR3 is CASSLLGSTTNEKLFF. CDR3 nucleotide sequence: TGTGCCAGCAGCTTACTGGGGAGCACAACTAATGAAAAACTGTTTTTT.

This chain uses TRBV6-5 with TRBJ1-2; 7 bases agree with TRBD1. The CDR3 extends over 14 amino acids. CDR1 is MNHEY, CDR2 SVGAGI, per germline. With 5 bases clipped from V and 4 bases from J, the junction kept 7 bases outside the gene matches. The CDR3 DNA reads TGTGCCAGCAGTGACTGGGACAGAGCCTATGGCTACACCTTC. It codes for CASSDWDRAYGYTF.

The V and J genes are TRBV5-1 and TRBJ1-1; TRBD1 matches at 7 bases. CDR3 size: 17 residues. Germline V CDR1 and CDR2: SGHRS, YFSETQ. V trimming: 5 bases; J trimming: 0 bases; junction bases outside the gene matches: 13. CDR3 amino acids: CASRVPGQRGMNTEAFF. CDR3 nucleotide sequence: TGCGCCAGCAGGGTACCGGGACAGCGGGGAATGAACACTGAAGCTTTCTTT.

The V call is TRBV25-1, the J call TRBJ1-1, with 10 bases that match TRBD1. The CDR3 contains 13 residues. Trimming cost V 6 bases and J 7 bases; bases outside gene matches: 5. Germline CDR1 reads MGHDK; CDR2 reads SYGVNS. CDR3 DNA: TGTGCCAGCAGGGACAGGGGGTTTGGTGAAGCTTTCTTT. Its translation: CASRDRGFGEAFF.

In regard to this clone: The germline gene is not matched at one end of the junction; a read error may be the cause. This chain connects TRBV10-3 to TRBJ1-6; D unclear. The CDR3 length is 13 residues. Per the germline V gene, CDR1 is ENHRY and CDR2 is SYGVKD. The CDR3 nucleotides are TGTGCCATCAGTGAGTCAAACAATTCACCCCTCGACTTT. It yields the protein CAISESNNSPLDF.

The chain links TRBV15 to TRBJ1-6; maybe TRBD1 (6 bases). This CDR3 is built from 12 residues. The germline CDR1 and CDR2 sequences are LNHNV and YYDKDF (reference sequence). V was clipped by 0 bases and J by 15 bases, with 9 bases between them. CDR3 bases: TGTGCCACCAGCAGAGATCAGGACAGCCTCCACTTT. Protein sequence: CATSRDQDSLHF. The variable domain in full, with the rest retrieved from reference TRBV15 and TRBJ1-6, is DAMVIQNPRYQVTQFGKPVTLSCSQTLNHNVMYWYQQKSSQAPKLLFHYYDKDFNNEADTPDNFQSRRPNTSFCFLDIRSPGLGDTAMYLCATSRDQDSLHFGNGTRLTVT.

On this clone itself: The junction departs from germline at one end; a sequencing error may be responsible. The sample has other DNA sequences that encode this CDR3 too. This sequence joins TRBV18 and TRBJ1-5; perhaps TRBD1 as D (6 bases). CDR3 length: 14 residues. Germline V gene data show CDR1 as KGHSH and CDR2 as LQKENI. The CDR3 DNA is TGTGCCAGCTCACCCTGGGGGGGCAACCAGCCCCAGCATTTT. Translating gives CASSPWGGNQPQHF. The full variable domain, its missing parts supplied by reference TRBV18 and TRBJ1-5, is NAGVMQNPRHLVRRRGQEARLRCSPMKGHSHVYWYRQLPEEGLKFMVYLQKENIIDESGMPKERFSAEFPKEGPSILRIQQVVRGDSAAYFCASSPWGGNQPQHFGDGTRLSIL.

The genes are TRBV19 and TRBJ1-5; TRBD1 aligns across 12 bases. This CDR3 spans 16 amino acids. After removal of 0 bases from V and 5 bases from J, the junction contained 2 bases not matched to a gene. The V gene's germline CDR1 is LNHDA and CDR2 SQIVND (reference sequence). The CDR3 DNA follows: TGTGCCAGTAGTATAGAGGGGACAGGGGGCTATCAGCCCCAGCATTTT. The encoded protein is CASSIEGTGGYQPQHF.

The chain uses TRBV18 and TRBJ2-1, with D perhaps TRBD1 (5 bases). V dropped 2 bases and J dropped 2 bases, with 13 bases sitting between them. CDR1 and CDR2 (germline): KGHSH, LQKENI. CDR3 length equals 16 residues. The CDR3 nucleotides are TGTGCCAGCTCACCAAATCAGGGCATTACCTACAATGAGCAGTTCTTC. This gives the protein CASSPNQGITYNEQFF.

The rearrangement joins TRBV7-9 to TRBJ1-1; D may be TRBD1 (6 bases). This CDR3 is built from 14 residues. In germline, CDR1 is SEHNR, CDR2 FQNEAQ (reference sequence). Trimming stripped 2 bases from V and 1 base from J, with 8 bases between. In DNA, the CDR3 is TGTGCCAGCAGCTTAATACAGGGGAACACTGAAGCTTTCTTT. This translates into CASSLIQGNTEAFF.